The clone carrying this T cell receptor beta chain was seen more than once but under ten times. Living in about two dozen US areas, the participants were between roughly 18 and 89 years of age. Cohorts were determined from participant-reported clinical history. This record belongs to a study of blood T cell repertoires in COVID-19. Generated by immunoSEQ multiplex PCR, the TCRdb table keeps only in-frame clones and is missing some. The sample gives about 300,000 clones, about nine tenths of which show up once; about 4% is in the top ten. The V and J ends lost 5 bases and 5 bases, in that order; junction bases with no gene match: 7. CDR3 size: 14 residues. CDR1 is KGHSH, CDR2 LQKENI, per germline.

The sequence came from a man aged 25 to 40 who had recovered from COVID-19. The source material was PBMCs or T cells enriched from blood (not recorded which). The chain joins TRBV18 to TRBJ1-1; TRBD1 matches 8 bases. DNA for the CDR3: TGTGCCAGCTCATTAACAGGGGGTGCAACTGAAGCTTTCTTT. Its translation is CASSLTGGATEAFF.